This TCR beta chain is from a study of CD8 T cells in Susac syndrome. Reverse transcription of 0.5 to 1 ug RNA was performed with random hexamers. One entry per CDR3 protein results from TCRdb running MiXCR on the immunoSEQ multiplex PCR reads. The sample has about 120,000 distinct CDR3 sequences; roughly 94% are singletons. The CDR3 length is 15 residues. CDR1 and CDR2 from the germline V gene are LGHDT and YNNKEL (reference sequence). Trimming left V 3 bases short and J 2 bases short, with 14 bases between. The sequence came from a human donor with multiple sclerosis. What was sequenced was CD4+ T cells from PBMCs. This chain links TRBV3-1 with TRBJ2-7, with D maybe TRBD1 (6 bases). The CDR3 nucleotides are TGTGCCAGCAGCCATATATCGGACAGACCCTACGAGCAGTACTTC. Translation gives CASSHISDRPYEQYF.